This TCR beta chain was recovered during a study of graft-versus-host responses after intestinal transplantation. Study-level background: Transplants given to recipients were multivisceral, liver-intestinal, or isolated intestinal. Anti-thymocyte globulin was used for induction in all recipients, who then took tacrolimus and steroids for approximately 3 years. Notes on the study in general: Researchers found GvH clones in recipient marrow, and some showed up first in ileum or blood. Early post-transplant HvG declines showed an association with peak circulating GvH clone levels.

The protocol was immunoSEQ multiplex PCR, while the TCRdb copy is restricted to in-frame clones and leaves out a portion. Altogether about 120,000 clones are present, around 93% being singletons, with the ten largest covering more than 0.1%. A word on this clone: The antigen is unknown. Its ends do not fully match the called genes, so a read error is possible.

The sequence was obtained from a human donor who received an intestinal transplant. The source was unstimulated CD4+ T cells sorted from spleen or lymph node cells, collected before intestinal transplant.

CDR3 nucleotide sequence: TGTGCTAGCAGCGTCGGCACTCACCCCACAGATACGCAGTATTTT. This translates into CASSVGTHPTDTQYF. The chain employs TRBV7-7 and TRBJ2-3; D remains unclear. The CDR3 runs 15 residues. Germline loops: CDR1 SSHAT, CDR2 FNYEAQ (reference sequence).